This T cell receptor beta chain stems from a study of OX40 agonist ivuxolimab in advanced cancers. CDR3 length: 16 residues. The germline V gene encodes CDR1 SGHTA and CDR2 FQGNSA. V lost 1 base, J lost 2 bases, and 14 bases lay in between. Clones were read by immunoSEQ multiplex PCR, and TCRdb kept only the in-frame ones, dropping some. The repertoire holds more than 50,000 clones, with around 86% as singletons. The sample consisted of CD4+ or CD8+ T cells sorted from blood, taken in a trial of the OX40 agonist ivuxolimab. The receptor's source is an adult with an advanced solid tumor such as melanoma, head and neck, liver or kidney cancer. J is TRBJ1-2 and V is TRBV7-2, with a weak D call TRBD1 (5 bases). CDR3 protein: CASSLDPGRRNYGYTF. As DNA, the CDR3 is TGTGCCAGCAGCTTAGATCCGGGACGGAGAAACTATGGCTACACCTTC.